The rows below give T cell receptor beta chains drawn from one sample of a study of cytomegalovirus exposure and HLA in healthy donors. Clones were read by immunoSEQ multiplex PCR, and TCRdb kept only the in-frame ones, dropping some. The top ten hold about 2.6% of the sample, which has about 120,000 clones, 70% to 80% seen once. Input material: PBMCs. Every receptor here comes from a woman aged 40 to 50 in good health and CMV-seropositive. The conserved cysteine and the conserved F or W are not part of the CDR3 here. D genes are given only for firm matches.

j_call: TRBJ1-1; v_call: TRBV5-1; d_call: .; cdr3_aa: ASSRYRVVDTEAF
j_call: TRBJ2-5; v_call: TRBV5-4; d_call: TRBD1; cdr3_aa: ASSSSGGRETQY
j_call: TRBJ2-3; v_call: TRBV5-1; d_call: TRBD2; cdr3_aa: ASSLGPSGGTDTQY
j_call: TRBJ2-1; v_call: TRBV30; d_call: TRBD2; cdr3_aa: AWSSGLAGALVLLF
j_call: TRBJ2-5; v_call: TRBV13; d_call: TRBD2; cdr3_aa: ASSSGTTFQETQY
j_call: TRBJ1-5; v_call: TRBV6-5; d_call: .; cdr3_aa: ASSFHRANQPQH
j_call: TRBJ2-6; v_call: TRBV4-1; d_call: .; cdr3_aa: ASSQDFGGPGANVLT
j_call: TRBJ2-3; v_call: TRBV7-2; d_call: .; cdr3_aa: ASSSHSTDTQY
j_call: TRBJ1-2; v_call: TRBV6-1; d_call: TRBD1; cdr3_aa: ASSEGQGAQGAGYT
j_call: TRBJ2-5; v_call: TRBV5-6; d_call: .; cdr3_aa: ASSPTGQETQY
j_call: TRBJ2-5; v_call: TRBV7-2; d_call: TRBD2; cdr3_aa: ASSLVFSGGSWRETQY
j_call: TRBJ2-1; v_call: TRBV7-8; d_call: TRBD2; cdr3_aa: ASTRGAYNEQF
j_call: TRBJ1-1; v_call: TRBV18; d_call: .; cdr3_aa: ASSPSQKNTEAF
j_call: TRBJ1-5; v_call: TRBV6-6; d_call: .; cdr3_aa: ASIGEDQPQH
j_call: TRBJ1-3; v_call: TRBV5-1; d_call: .; cdr3_aa: ASSLEGDWRNTIY
j_call: TRBJ1-4; v_call: TRBV9; d_call: .; cdr3_aa: ASSVTPNNEKLF
j_call: TRBJ2-6; v_call: TRBV5-4; d_call: .; cdr3_aa: ASSLAGANVPT
j_call: TRBJ1-2; v_call: TRBV7-2; d_call: .; cdr3_aa: ASSLGLGASGYT
j_call: TRBJ2-2; v_call: TRBV13; d_call: TRBD2; cdr3_aa: ASSPGGPTGELF
j_call: TRBJ1-5; v_call: TRBV10-2; d_call: .; cdr3_aa: ASSESALGGAGPQH
j_call: TRBJ2-7; v_call: TRBV5-1; d_call: TRBD2; cdr3_aa: ASSGLAGSYEQY
j_call: TRBJ2-5; v_call: TRBV7-6; d_call: TRBD1; cdr3_aa: ASSFRTGGQETQY
j_call: TRBJ2-3; v_call: TRBV6-5; d_call: .; cdr3_aa: ASSAGLNTDTQY
j_call: TRBJ1-1; v_call: TRBV7-9; d_call: .; cdr3_aa: ASSRTTSGNTEAF
j_call: TRBJ1-2; v_call: TRBV7-2; d_call: .; cdr3_aa: ASSLAQGEGGYT
j_call: TRBJ1-5; v_call: TRBV19; d_call: TRBD1; cdr3_aa: ASKDRGEGSNQPQH
j_call: TRBJ2-7; v_call: TRBV29-1; d_call: TRBD1; cdr3_aa: SVETGGEYEQY
j_call: TRBJ2-5; v_call: TRBV5-1; d_call: TRBD2; cdr3_aa: ASSLEPLAGGYQETQY
j_call: TRBJ1-3; v_call: TRBV5-4; d_call: TRBD1; cdr3_aa: ASSLGSGTGGNTIY
j_call: TRBJ2-7; v_call: TRBV5-4; d_call: .; cdr3_aa: ASSLEPGGNYEQY
j_call: TRBJ2-1; v_call: TRBV7-2; d_call: TRBD1; cdr3_aa: ASSLADRGHKSSYNEQF
j_call: TRBJ1-5; v_call: TRBV5-5; d_call: .; cdr3_aa: ASSLDSPNQPQH
j_call: TRBJ2-7; v_call: TRBV2; d_call: TRBD1; cdr3_aa: ASSKAGTDYEQY
j_call: TRBJ2-7; v_call: TRBV10-2; d_call: TRBD2; cdr3_aa: ASHTGLAEAYEQY
j_call: TRBJ1-1; v_call: TRBV9; d_call: .; cdr3_aa: ASSEGDDTEAF
j_call: TRBJ1-2; v_call: TRBV27; d_call: TRBD1; cdr3_aa: ASSPGQGGWGYT
j_call: TRBJ2-7; v_call: TRBV12-2; d_call: .; cdr3_aa: ASRASEPGNTVHEQY
j_call: TRBJ1-2; v_call: TRBV27; d_call: .; cdr3_aa: ASSRGTPSSPYGYT
j_call: TRBJ2-5; v_call: TRBV7-9; d_call: TRBD2; cdr3_aa: ASSLTSGSETQY
j_call: TRBJ2-2; v_call: TRBV18; d_call: TRBD2; cdr3_aa: ASSPRLAGYTGELF
j_call: TRBJ1-1; v_call: TRBV18; d_call: .; cdr3_aa: ASSPPVGLTEAF
j_call: TRBJ2-1; v_call: TRBV5-1; d_call: TRBD2; cdr3_aa: ASSTGTSVYNEQF
j_call: TRBJ2-3; v_call: TRBV19; d_call: TRBD1; cdr3_aa: ASSNRDSSTDTQY
j_call: TRBJ1-4; v_call: TRBV19; d_call: TRBD1; cdr3_aa: ASSIYRGEKLF
j_call: TRBJ1-1; v_call: TRBV7-3; d_call: TRBD1; cdr3_aa: ASRQGTNTEAF
j_call: TRBJ2-5; v_call: TRBV5-1; d_call: .; cdr3_aa: ASSYRDAGETQY
j_call: TRBJ2-7; v_call: TRBV27; d_call: .; cdr3_aa: AQGASGTSPYEQY
j_call: TRBJ1-6; v_call: TRBV29-1; d_call: .; cdr3_aa: SVKTEDGSPLH